Listed below are T cell receptor beta chains from one sample, sequenced in a study of cytomegalovirus exposure and HLA in healthy donors. Clones were read by immunoSEQ multiplex PCR, and TCRdb kept only the in-frame ones, dropping some. This table has 100,000 to 150,000 clones, roughly 89% appearing once. The sequencing input was PBMCs. These TCRs come from a woman younger than 30 in good health and CMV-seronegative. Each CDR3 is given with its conserved first and last residue. D genes are given only for firm matches. Clone size is shown for a subset of rows, as once, few, many or a class of expanded clone.

. | TRBJ2-1 | TRBV27 | . | TGTGCCAGCAATACCCGACTAGACCCGGGTGAGCAGTTCTTC | CASNTRLDPGEQFF
. | TRBJ1-1 | TRBV19 | . | TGTGCCAGTTTTACACAGGGCTTAGGTGAAGCTTTCTTT | CASFTQGLGEAFF
. | TRBJ1-2 | TRBV10-3 | . | TGTGCCATCAGTGATCTAGCTAACTATGGCTACACCTTC | CAISDLANYGYTF
. | TRBJ1-2 | TRBV28 | . | TGTGCCAGCAGCTTCTATGAGAACAGAAACTATGGCTACACCTTC | CASSFYENRNYGYTF
TRBD1 | TRBJ1-2 | TRBV11-2 | . | TGTGCCAGCAGCTACAGGGGCGGCTACACCTTC | CASSYRGGYTF
. | TRBJ2-6 | TRBV2 | . | TGTGCCAGCAGTCCTGGGCCTCCTGGGGCCAACGTCCTGACTTTC | CASSPGPPGANVLTF
. | TRBJ2-7 | TRBV5-1 | . | TGCGCCAGCAGCTTGGAAGCGGCCTCCTACGAGCAGTACTTC | CASSLEAASYEQYF
. | TRBJ1-2 | TRBV9 | . | TGTGCCAGCAGCGTAGGGGGGCCGTACTACACCTTC | CASSVGGPYYTF
. | TRBJ1-2 | TRBV6-5 | . | TGTGCCAGCCTAGGGGCAGAATATGGCTACACCTTC | CASLGAEYGYTF
. | TRBJ1-2 | TRBV28 | . | TGTGCCAGCAGTTTCCCCAGGGGAGCTGAGTATGGCTACACCTTC | CASSFPRGAEYGYTF
TRBD1 | TRBJ1-2 | TRBV5-6 | once | TGTGCCAGCAGCTGGGACAGGAGTTATGGCTACACCTTC | CASSWDRSYGYTF
. | TRBJ2-2 | TRBV7-7 | . | TGTGCCAGCAGTAACACCGGAGACACCGGGGAGCTGTTTTTT | CASSNTGDTGELFF
. | TRBJ1-6 | TRBV5-1 | . | TGCGCCAGCAGCTTGGAGGGCACCGGGGACTATAATTCACCCCTCCACTTT | CASSLEGTGDYNSPLHF
. | TRBJ2-7 | TRBV30 | . | TGTGCCTGGAGTCGTGGGAGCTCCTACGAGCAGTACTTC | CAWSRGSSYEQYF
. | TRBJ1-5 | TRBV19 | . | TGTGCCAGTAGCCCAGGGTCAGGCCAGCCCCAGCATTTT | CASSPGSGQPQHF
TRBD2 | TRBJ2-7 | TRBV9 | . | TGTGCCAGCAGCGTGGAGACTAGCGGGAGAGTCGAGCAGTACTTC | CASSVETSGRVEQYF
. | TRBJ2-1 | TRBV20-1 | . | TGCAGTGCTAGTTCTAGACATGAGCAGTTCTTC | CSASSRHEQFF
TRBD2 | TRBJ2-2 | TRBV4-2 | . | TGTGCCAGCAGCCAGGTAGCGGGAGGGCCAGGCGGGGAGCTGTTTTTT | CASSQVAGGPGGELFF
. | TRBJ2-7 | TRBV29-1 | . | TGCAGCGTTGGACAGTCCTACGAGCAGTACTTC | CSVGQSYEQYF
TRBD1 | TRBJ1-6 | TRBV6-5 | . | TGTGCCGCTGGAGGGACAGGGCTTTCACCCCTCCACTTT | CAAGGTGLSPLHF
TRBD2 | TRBJ2-3 | TRBV5-1 | . | TGCGCCAGCAGCCCCGGGTTAGCGGGGGACACAGATACGCAGTATTTT | CASSPGLAGDTDTQYF
. | TRBJ1-1 | TRBV6-5 | . | TGTGCCAGCAGCACCCTTTCGGAGGTGAACACTGAAGCTTTCTTT | CASSTLSEVNTEAFF
TRBD1 | TRBJ1-2 | TRBV6-1 | . | TGTGCCAGCAGTGCAAGACAGGGCCGAAAATATGGCTACACCTTC | CASSARQGRKYGYTF
TRBD2 | TRBJ2-7 | TRBV28 | few | TGTGCCAGCTTGGGACTAGCGGGGGAGCAGTACTTC | CASLGLAGEQYF
. | TRBJ1-1 | TRBV15 | . | TGTGCCACCAGCAGAGATCCTTGGGGAGACCCGAACACTGAAGCTTTCTTT | CATSRDPWGDPNTEAFF
. | TRBJ2-1 | TRBV10-1 | . | TGCGCCAGCAGTCCTGATGGGGGGACGGAGAACAATGAGCAGTTCTTC | CASSPDGGTENNEQFF
. | TRBJ2-3 | TRBV2 | . | TGTGCCAGCGGAGAGACAGGTGGGGTTAGCACAGATACGCAGTATTTT | CASGETGGVSTDTQYF
. | TRBJ2-7 | TRBV30 | . | TGTGCCTGGAGTGTACGCGGATACGAGCAGTACTTC | CAWSVRGYEQYF
TRBD2 | TRBJ2-5 | TRBV10-2 | once | TGCGCCAGCAGTGAGTCGGGACTAGCGGGAGGCCGGGAGACCCAGTACTTC | CASSESGLAGGRETQYF
. | TRBJ2-2 | TRBV6-1 | . | TGTGCCAGCAGTGAACAGGGATTAAAAACCGGGGAGCTGTTTTTT | CASSEQGLKTGELFF
. | TRBJ2-5 | TRBV28 | . | TGTGCCAGCAGTTTAAGTTTCACAGCTCAAGAGACCCAGTACTTC | CASSLSFTAQETQYF
. | TRBJ1-4 | TRBV7-6 | . | TGTGCCAGCAGCCACCCCGGTGAAAAACTGTTTTTT | CASSHPGEKLFF
TRBD2 | TRBJ2-7 | TRBV10-3 | once | TGTGCCATCAGTTGGGGACTAGCGGCTAACTACGAGCAGTACTTC | CAISWGLAANYEQYF
TRBD1 | TRBJ1-4 | TRBV6-1 | . | TGTGCCAGCATCGCCGGGACAGGGGTTGAAAAACTGTTTTTT | CASIAGTGVEKLFF
TRBD2 | TRBJ2-7 | TRBV7-2 | once | TGTGCCAGCAGCTTACTTGGGACTAGCGCCTACGAGCAGTACTTC | CASSLLGTSAYEQYF
. | TRBJ2-1 | TRBV7-2 | . | TGTGCCAGCAGCTTGAGGGGGTCCTACAATGAGCAGTTCTTC | CASSLRGSYNEQFF
. | TRBJ2-5 | TRBV28 | . | TGTGCCAGCAGCCGGCGGCTTGAAGGGGTAGAGACCCAGTACTTC | CASSRRLEGVETQYF
TRBD1 | TRBJ2-7 | TRBV29-1 | . | TGCAGCGTTGAAGAGGGCACAGGGGGTACCTACGAGCAGTACTTC | CSVEEGTGGTYEQYF
. | TRBJ1-5 | TRBV6-5 | once | TGTGCCAGCAGTTACTCGAATGGCCAGCCCCAGCATTTT | CASSYSNGQPQHF
TRBD1 | TRBJ1-4 | TRBV30 | once | TGTGCCTGGAGTGTTGGTCGACAGGGGCTAGATAATGAAAAACTGTTTTTT | CAWSVGRQGLDNEKLFF
TRBD1 | TRBJ2-4 | TRBV9 | . | TGTGCCAGCAGCGCCAATCCGACAGGGGGCGACATTCAGTACTTC | CASSANPTGGDIQYF
. | TRBJ2-2 | TRBV7-9 | . | TGTGCCAGCAGCCGGGCGGGGAACACCGGGGAGCTGTTTTTT | CASSRAGNTGELFF
. | TRBJ1-2 | TRBV30 | once | TGTGCCTGCAATCGGGGGGCCGAGAGGCCAAACTATGGCTACACCTTC | CACNRGAERPNYGYTF
. | TRBJ1-2 | TRBV6-6 | . | TGTGCCAGCACCGTGGACAGCACCTATGGCTACACCTTC | CASTVDSTYGYTF
. | TRBJ1-1 | TRBV9 | . | TGTGCCAGCAGCAACTCAGGAGGGAACACTGAAGCTTTCTTT | CASSNSGGNTEAFF
TRBD2 | TRBJ2-5 | TRBV11-2 | . | TGTGCCAGCAGCTATCTCGGGGGGGAAGAGGAGACCCAGTACTTC | CASSYLGGEEETQYF
TRBD1 | TRBJ2-1 | TRBV14 | . | TGTGCCAGCAGCCAGGCCCGGGACAGCCAGCAGTTCTTC | CASSQARDSQQFF
. | TRBJ1-3 | TRBV12-5 | . | TGTGCTAGTGGTTTGGAACACGATATATCTGGAAACACCATATATTTT | CASGLEHDISGNTIYF
. | TRBJ2-1 | TRBV4-3 | . | TGCGCCAGCAGCCCAGGTAGCGGAGGGTTCAATGAGCAGTTCTTC | CASSPGSGGFNEQFF
. | TRBJ2-1 | TRBV10-3 | . | TGTGCCATCAGTGAGTCGAGGAGGGCGGGCCTAACCTACAATGAGCAGTTCTTC | CAISESRRAGLTYNEQFF
. | TRBJ2-7 | TRBV2 | once | TGTGCCAGCAAATTCGGGACTCGTACCTACGAGCAGTACTTC | CASKFGTRTYEQYF
TRBD2 | TRBJ2-1 | TRBV2 | once | TGTGCCAGCATTACCGGGACTAGCGGGAACAATGAGCAGTTCTTC | CASITGTSGNNEQFF
TRBD1 | TRBJ2-2 | TRBV4-1 | . | TGCGCCAGCAGCCAAGAATTGGGACAGGGAGAAGGGACCGGGGAGCTGTTTTTT | CASSQELGQGEGTGELFF
TRBD1 | TRBJ2-7 | TRBV28 | . | TGTGCCAGCAGTTCATCCGGGACAGGAAGGTCCTACGAGCAGTACTTC | CASSSSGTGRSYEQYF
. | TRBJ2-3 | TRBV2 | . | TGTGCCACCAACACGGGACTTGACACAGATACGCAGTATTTT | CATNTGLDTDTQYF
. | TRBJ2-2 | TRBV5-6 | . | TGTGCCAGCAGCTTCGGACAGTTCACCGGGGAGCTGTTTTTT | CASSFGQFTGELFF
TRBD2 | TRBJ2-1 | TRBV11-2 | . | TGTGCCAGCAGCCCGACCGGGACTAGCGCCTACAATGAGCAGTTCTTC | CASSPTGTSAYNEQFF
. | TRBJ2-1 | TRBV2 | . | TGTGCCAGCATAGCGAACGGCGATGAGCAGTTCTTC | CASIANGDEQFF
TRBD2 | TRBJ2-3 | TRBV7-2 | . | TGTGCCAGCAGCTTTGCTAGCGGGGGCACAGATACGCAGTATTTT | CASSFASGGTDTQYF
. | TRBJ1-3 | TRBV6-1 | . | TGTGCCAGCAGATCAGACAGGAGCTCTGGAAACACCATATATTTT | CASRSDRSSGNTIYF